The rows below give T cell receptor beta chains drawn from one sample of a study of T cell therapy after organ transplantation. Data came from immunoSEQ multiplex PCR; TCRdb stores just in-frame clones and leaves some out. The sample gives 45,000 to 50,000 clones, about 94% of which show up once; over 3% is in the top ten. What these receptors recognize is not known. Sequencing used CD8+ T cells from blood, obtained before autologous CMV-specific T cell therapy. Receptor source: a human patient who had received a solid organ transplant and had CMV disease. Both conserved end residues are part of each CDR3. A D gene is named only where the DNA matches it firmly. The size entry is marked missing in some rows and otherwise reads once, few, many or a size class.

14	TRBD1	TRBV4-2	TRBJ1-2	-	TGTGCCAGCAGCCAACCGGGACAGGGGGATGGCTACACCTTC	CASSQPGQGDGYTF
14	-	TRBV9	TRBJ2-5	-	TGTGCCAGCAGCGTAGCGGGGGTCGAAGAGACCCAGTACTTC	CASSVAGVEETQYF
11	-	TRBV13	TRBJ2-7	-	TGTGCCAGCAGCTCAACCTACGAGCAGTACTTC	CASSSTYEQYF
15	TRBD2	TRBV13	TRBJ2-3	-	TGTGCCAGCAGCGCCGGGACTAGCCCCACAGATACGCAGTATTTT	CASSAGTSPTDTQYF
15	TRBD1	TRBV7-9	TRBJ2-7	-	TGTGCCAGCAGCCCAGACAGGGGGGGAACCTACGAGCAGTACTTC	CASSPDRGGTYEQYF
15	-	TRBV2	TRBJ2-5	-	TGTGCCAGCAGTGATGGCCGGGGAGGACAAGAGACCCAGTACTTC	CASSDGRGGQETQYF
14	-	TRBV27	TRBJ1-2	-	TGTGCCAGCAGTTTATTCCCTGACAGCTATGGCTACACCTTC	CASSLFPDSYGYTF
17	-	TRBV11-1	TRBJ1-1	once	TGTGCCAGCAGCTTACTTCCCAGCGGGGGACTGAACACTGAAGCTTTCTTT	CASSLLPSGGLNTEAFF
13	-	TRBV15	TRBJ2-7	-	TGTGCCACCAGCGAATTACTACTGGGGGAGCAGTACTTC	CATSELLLGEQYF
16	TRBD2	TRBV6-4	TRBJ2-3	-	TGTGCCAGCAGTGACGGGACTAGCGGGGGGGCAGATACGCAGTATTTT	CASSDGTSGGADTQYF
13	-	TRBV12-5	TRBJ1-2	once	TGTGCTAGTGGTTTCGGGGAGGTCTATGGCTACACCTTC	CASGFGEVYGYTF
16	-	TRBV6-5	TRBJ1-1	-	TGTGCCAGCAGTTACTCGTATCCAGGGCCGTACACTGAAGCTTTCTTT	CASSYSYPGPYTEAFF
15	-	TRBV11-1	TRBJ1-2	-	TGTGCCAGCAGCCTTCCTGAGGGATCGGACTATGGCTACACCTTC	CASSLPEGSDYGYTF
16	TRBD1	TRBV25-1	TRBJ2-1	-	TGTGCCAGCACCTGGACAGGGGGCCTCTCCTACAATGAGCAGTTCTTC	CASTWTGGLSYNEQFF
16	-	TRBV10-1	TRBJ2-3	once	TGCGCCAGCAGTGACCAGGGCAGTCCTAGCACAGATACGCAGTATTTT	CASSDQGSPSTDTQYF
15	-	TRBV10-2	TRBJ2-1	once	TGCGCCAGCAGTGATGGGGGTTGGGGGTACAATGAGCAGTTCTTC	CASSDGGWGYNEQFF
15	-	TRBV29-1	TRBJ2-2	-	TGCAGCGTTGAAGTAGGGCAGACGTTCACCGGGGAGCTGTTTTTT	CSVEVGQTFTGELFF
14	-	TRBV6-6	TRBJ1-5	-	TGTGCCAGCAGTTACGGGCAGACAAATCAGCCCCAGCATTTT	CASSYGQTNQPQHF
17	-	TRBV4-1	TRBJ2-7	-	TGCGCCAGCAGCCAGTTAACTTCGGGACGGGTACGCTACGAGCAGTACTTC	CASSQLTSGRVRYEQYF
13	-	TRBV11-2	TRBJ2-7	-	TGTGCCAGCAGCTTAGGGCAACCCTACGAGCAGTACTTC	CASSLGQPYEQYF
15	-	TRBV19	TRBJ2-7	once	TGTGCCAGTAGTCCTGACGGATGGAGCTCCTACGAGCAGTACTTC	CASSPDGWSSYEQYF
15	TRBD1	TRBV27	TRBJ2-3	-	TGTGCCAGCAGCGCTCACAGGGGGCGATTAGATACGCAGTATTTT	CASSAHRGRLDTQYF